This record covers a single TCR beta chain. This clone was seen more than once but under ten times. Its target antigen remains unknown. The sample holds no much larger clone one base away, and base qualities are not on file. CD4+ T cells from unexposed donors were collected before the COVID-19 pandemic (2011-2018). After approximately eleven days of culture, CD4+ T cells were isolated with the EasySep CD4+ T cell isolation kit. As far as cell numbers permitted, CD4+ T cells from unexposed donors were tested for reactivity against SARS-CoV-2 S and N as well as four spike pools from common cold coronaviruses. PBMCs were cultured at approximately 2 million per well in IMDM supplemented with 5% human AB serum and 9 to 10 IU/ml IL-2. Half of the culture medium was replaced with fresh IL-2-containing medium on days 3 and 7. Each peptide culture condition was generally run in triplicate replicate wells. The leukapheresis product for the unexposed donors was obtained through commercial purchase. PBMCs were isolated from leukapheresis product or whole blood by Ficoll-Paque PLUS gradient centrifugation. The PBMCs went either fresh into the expansion assay or into cryopreservation at -140 degrees C. The QIAamp Micro DNA Kit was used to extract genomic DNA from the CD4+ T cells.

Library generation was performed with the immunoSEQ multiplex PCR assay. The paper's processing steps were these. Preprocessing removed nonproductive sequences and CDR3s not starting with C, not ending with F or W, or shorter than 7 amino acids. The MANAFEST web app was used to call antigen-specific clonotypes on the basis of expansion compared with the reference and with other culture wells. To be counted as positive, a clone had to show significant expansion compared with the reference culture, at an FDR below 0.05, in 2 of 3 replicate wells. To be called positive, a clone also had to show significant expansion compared with every other tandem well and an odds ratio greater than 5. Pairwise Levenshtein distance, computed with the stringdist R package after three terminal residues were trimmed from each end, was used as the measure of CDR3 homology. In its TCRdb copy, this immuneACCESS table keeps in-frame sequences only and misses some clones. Where compared with another copy, unresolved V genes explain less than half of these, and the others have no known cause. Clonal size and the V and J genes are those of that table, whereas D and trimming came from the DNA. The sample table holds about 15,000 clones, of which 65% to 85% were seen once. The ten biggest clones cover about 30% of the sample.

The sample is drawn from a study of CD4 T cells in relation to SARS-CoV-2 and coronaviruses (dated by TCRdb to about 2021). About the study as a whole: In the ViraFEST assay, PBMCs were cultured with antigen for nine to ten days, after which TCR beta CDR3s were sequenced to identify clonal expansions specific to the antigen. An HIV-1 Nef peptide pool or a no-peptide culture served as the negative reference condition. Patient-derived lymphoblastoid cell lines were used to map the HLA restriction of shared crossreactive spike epitopes. The study assessed, at the TCR clonotype level, memory CD4+ T cell crossreactivity between SARS-CoV-2 and common cold coronavirus spike proteins. Samples from a few pre-COVID donors and the naive versus memory experiments were sequenced with the Adaptive Biotechnologies TCR-sequencing kit; other data were Illumina-based. Expansion assays from other donors in the study were sequenced with a different, Illumina-based TCR-beta assay.

General study outcomes and caveats: Crossreactivity analysis was centred on spike protein, so crossreactivity against other viral proteins was not assessed. In roughly two thirds of donors, memory CD4+ clonotypes turned up that crossrecognized SARS-CoV-2 and at least one common cold coronavirus spike. The study was limited by small numbers of patients and tested TCRs. Pre-pandemic and post-infection samples were not both contributed by any donor, so tracing of the source of pre-existing responses was limited. Compared with monoreactive clones, crossreactive clones had significantly weaker SARS-CoV-2-driven expansion, a result consistent with antigenic imprinting.

Germline trimming amounts to 5 bases on V and 9 bases on J, with 10 as the count of junction bases outside the gene matches. From cysteine to phenylalanine, the CDR3 is 15 amino acids long. Only CDR3 DNA is held: 45 bases, read in frame from base 1. CDR1 SGHAT and CDR2 FQNNGV were looked up in the germline V gene. This clonotype originated in a human donor in good health. Material for sequencing was CD4+ T cells from PBMCs, cultured in vitro. Rearrangement joined TRBV11-2 to TRBJ1-6, with TRBD1 identical over 7 junction bases. The CDR3 reads CASSPRPGGVSPLHF. The bases read TGTGCCAGCAGCCCGCGCCCAGGGGGGGTTTCACCCCTCCACTTT.